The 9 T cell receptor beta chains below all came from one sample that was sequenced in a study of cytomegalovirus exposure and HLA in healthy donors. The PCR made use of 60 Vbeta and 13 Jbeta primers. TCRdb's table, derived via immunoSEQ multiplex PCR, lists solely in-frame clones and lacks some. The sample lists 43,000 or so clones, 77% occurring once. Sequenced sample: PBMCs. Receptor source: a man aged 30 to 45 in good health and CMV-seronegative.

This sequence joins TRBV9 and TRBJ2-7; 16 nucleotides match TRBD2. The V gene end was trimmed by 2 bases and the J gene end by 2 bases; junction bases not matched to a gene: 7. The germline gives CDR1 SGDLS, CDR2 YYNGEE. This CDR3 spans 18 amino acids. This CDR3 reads CASSVGTSGRASTYEQYF. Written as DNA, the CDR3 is TGTGCCAGCAGCGTGGGGACTAGCGGGAGGGCCTCGACCTACGAGCAGTACTTC.

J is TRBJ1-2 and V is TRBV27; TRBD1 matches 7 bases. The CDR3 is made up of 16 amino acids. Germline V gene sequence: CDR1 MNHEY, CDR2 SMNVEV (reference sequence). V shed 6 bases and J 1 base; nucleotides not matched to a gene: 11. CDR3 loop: CASRETGFRGNYGYTF. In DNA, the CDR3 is TGTGCCAGCAGAGAGACAGGGTTTAGGGGTAACTATGGCTACACCTTC.

The CDR3, as DNA: TGTGCCAGCAGTTCCTTGGGCGATCGGAATTCACCCCTCCACTTT. It encodes CASSSLGDRNSPLHF. The rearrangement links TRBV28 to TRBJ1-6; D remains unclear. The germline V gene has CDR1 MDHEN and CDR2 SYDVKM. The CDR3 is 15 amino acids. The V end lost 4 bases, the J end lost 7 bases, and 14 bases lay between the germline ends.

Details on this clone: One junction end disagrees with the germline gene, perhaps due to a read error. This CDR3 is CSSSAWDRDNSPLHF. CDR3 sequence (DNA): TGTTCCAGCAGCGCATGGGACAGGGATAATTCACCCCTCCACTTT. The chain links TRBV7-9 to TRBJ1-6; TRBD1 matches at 9 bases. Germline V gene sequence: CDR1 SEHNR, CDR2 FQNEAQ (reference sequence). This CDR3 is built from 15 residues.

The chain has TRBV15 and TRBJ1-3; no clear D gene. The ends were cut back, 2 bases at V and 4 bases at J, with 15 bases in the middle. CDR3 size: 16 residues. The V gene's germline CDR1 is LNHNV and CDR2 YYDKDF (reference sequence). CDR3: CATSRYNAGLGNTIYF. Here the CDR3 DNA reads TGTGCCACCAGCAGATACAACGCGGGCCTCGGAAACACCATATATTTT.

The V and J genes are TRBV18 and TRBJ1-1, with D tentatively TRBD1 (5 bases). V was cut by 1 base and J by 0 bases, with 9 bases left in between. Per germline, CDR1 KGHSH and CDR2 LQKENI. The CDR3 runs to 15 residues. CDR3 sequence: CASSPLGQLNTEAFF. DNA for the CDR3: TGTGCCAGCTCACCACTAGGACAACTGAACACTGAAGCTTTCTTT. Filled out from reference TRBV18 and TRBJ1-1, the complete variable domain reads NAGVMQNPRHLVRRRGQEARLRCSPMKGHSHVYWYRQLPEEGLKFMVYLQKENIIDESGMPKERFSAEFPKEGPSILRIQQVVRGDSAAYFCASSPLGQLNTEAFFGQGTRLTVV.

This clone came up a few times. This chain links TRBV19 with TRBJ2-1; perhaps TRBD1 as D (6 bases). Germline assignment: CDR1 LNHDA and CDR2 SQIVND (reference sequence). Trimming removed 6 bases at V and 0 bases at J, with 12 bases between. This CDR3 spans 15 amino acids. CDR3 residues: CASRDRDISYNEQFF. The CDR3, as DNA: TGTGCCAGTAGGGACCGGGACATCTCCTACAATGAGCAGTTCTTC.

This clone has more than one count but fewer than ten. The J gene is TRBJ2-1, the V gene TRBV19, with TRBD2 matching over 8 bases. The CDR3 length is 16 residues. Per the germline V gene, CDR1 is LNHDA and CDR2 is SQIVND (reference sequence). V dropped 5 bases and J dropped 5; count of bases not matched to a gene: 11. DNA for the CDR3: TGTGCCAGTAGTCCGACGTTAGCGGGACAAGACAATGAGCAGTTCTTC. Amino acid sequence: CASSPTLAGQDNEQFF.

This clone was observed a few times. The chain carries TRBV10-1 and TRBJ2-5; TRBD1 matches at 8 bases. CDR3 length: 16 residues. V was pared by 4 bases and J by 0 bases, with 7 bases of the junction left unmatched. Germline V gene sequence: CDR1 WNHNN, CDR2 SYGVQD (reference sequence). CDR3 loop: CASSAIRTGNQETQYF. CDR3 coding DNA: TGCGCCAGCAGTGCTATCCGGACAGGGAACCAAGAGACCCAGTACTTC.